This TCR beta chain emerged from a study of metastatic and nonmetastatic thyroid tumors. Overall study: Repertoires were compared across blood and tumor or nodule tissue from malignant and benign thyroid patients.

Per the original data handling: The study's classifier, a distant-metastasis tool for papillary thyroid cancer, was built using CDR3 differences across clinicopathological groups. With MiXCR, TCRdb called clones anew from the PCR reads. The V and J calls follow TCRdb's processing rather than the paper's. The table lists 15,000 to 20,000 clones, roughly 29% of them singletons. A remark on this clone: The antigen remains undetermined.

Nobody among the patients had been given any treatment before thyroid surgery. Findings of the study overall: TCR beta diversity was reportedly significantly higher in malignant thyroid tumors than benign nodules, in blood and tumor.

Unmatched junction bases numbered 10, after V lost 7 bases and J lost 9 bases. The CDR3 contains 15 residues. The sequence was collected from a female donor with papillary thyroid cancer or a benign thyroid nodule (not recorded which). Some clones in this sample may be carry-over from other donors' samples. This chain uses TRBV12-3 or TRBV12-4 with TRBJ2-3, with TRBD2 matching 13 bases. The sequenced material came from blood. CDR3 nucleotides: TGTGCCAGCATCCCGGTACTAGCGGGAGGGCCGACGCAGTATTTT. This gives the protein CASIPVLAGGPTQYF.